This T cell receptor beta chain was sequenced in a study of blood T cell repertoires in COVID-19. At the level of the study: From the United States, Italy and Spain came samples of acute and convalescent COVID-19.

In the authors' methods: Amplification from reference gene primers served as the basis for estimated nucleated cell counts. Sequencing used immunoSEQ multiplex PCR; TCRdb keeps in-frame clones, though not all of them. V and J calls and clone size are those listed in that table; D and trimming were worked out from the DNA. Of 150,000 or so clones in the sample, approximately 81% were seen once. This CDR3 comprises 16 residues. The germline V gene encodes CDR1 SGHVS and CDR2 FNYEAQ. V was clipped by 1 base and J by 0 bases, with 12 bases between them. The clonotype comes from a human donor with acute or convalescent COVID-19. The donor label of this sample is uncertain. The J gene is TRBJ1-2, the V gene TRBV7-6; TRBD1 is a possible D gene (5 bases). Sequences were obtained from peripheral blood. The CDR3 region has the DNA TGTGCCAGCAGCTTAGGGAGGGACCGAGCTAACTATGGCTACACCTTC. It yields the protein CASSLGRDRANYGYTF.